One TCR beta chain is described in this entry. As handled by the study authors: Estimated nucleated cell counts came from reference gene primer amplification. Only in-frame clones appear in the TCRdb table, and some are missing; sequencing was by immunoSEQ multiplex PCR. V and J calls and clone size are given by that table; D and trimming were obtained from the DNA. Of around 220,000 clones listed, around 84% are singletons. This sample was included in a study of blood T cell repertoires in COVID-19. Study details: Spain, Italy and the United States supplied samples that represented acute and convalescent COVID-19. In each case, the material was cDNA or gDNA derived from T cells, B-cell-depleted T cells, or PBMCs.

The CDR3 loop spans 15 amino acids. Trimming pared 2 bases from V and 7 bases from J, leaving 15 bases between. Germline lookup yields CDR1 KGHSH and CDR2 LQKENI. Sequenced: peripheral blood. This chain connects TRBV18 to TRBJ2-1; D call uncertain. The sequence came from a man in his forties or fifties with acute or convalescent COVID-19. The CDR3 coding sequence is TGTGCCAGCTCACCATTAGGTGGCGGTACAAATGAGCAGTTCTTC. This codes for CASSPLGGGTNEQFF.